This T cell receptor (beta chain) was recovered during a study of a mutant IDH1 vaccine in newly diagnosed glioma. Study context: Former treatment meant radiotherapy, temozolomide, or both; the majority had gotten both.

This clone has just one count. Its antigen remains unidentified. Broader study findings: The occurrence of vaccine-induced immune responses was seen in around 93% of patients.

Stated time point: baseline, week 1 (first vaccination visit). This sample's treatment: pre-vaccination baseline after standard-of-care therapy. New WHO grade 3 or 4 IDH1-mutant, ATRX-lost astrocytomas were present in all donors. Libraries were prepared by immunoSEQ multiplex PCR; TCRdb keeps only in-frame clonotypes and omits some of them. The table shows tens of thousands of clones, with roughly nine tenths occurring only once. This TCR came from a man aged 25 to 45 with glioma. The specimen comprised PBMCs, sampled from a glioma patient treated with radiotherapy, temozolomide or both.

This chain's CDR3 is CAWSKRGTGDNTEAFF. CDR3 in DNA: TGTGCCTGGAGCAAGCGTGGGACAGGGGATAACACTGAAGCTTTCTTT. The chain recombines TRBV30 with TRBJ1-1, with TRBD1 identical over 10 bases. The CDR3 contains 16 residues. Germline loops: CDR1 GTSNPN, CDR2 SVGIG (reference sequence). The ends lost 3 bases at V and 2 bases at J; junction bases unmatched: 9.